These 3 T cell receptor beta chains originate from one sample sequenced in a study of PD-1 blockade in classical Hodgkin lymphoma. All patients experienced relapse after autologous stem cell transplantation, and brentuximab vedotin exposure was variable. Produced via immunoSEQ multiplex PCR; TCRdb's table is partial and in-frame only. Of 75,000 to 100,000 clones in the sample, approximately 83% were seen once. Sequencing used peripheral blood mononuclear cells (PBMCs), obtained at baseline. All receptors come from a human donor with classical Hodgkin lymphoma.

The CDR3, as DNA: TGTGCCAGCAGCATGGTTGGGGTCAGTGGGGCCAACGTCCTGACTTTC. The encoded protein is CASSMVGVSGANVLTF. The V and J genes are TRBV5-6 and TRBJ2-6; D unclear. The CDR3 covers 16 residues. V was cut by 4 bases and J by 3 bases, with 14 bases left in between. CDR1 is SGHDT, CDR2 YYEEEE, per germline.

This sequence joins TRBV5-4 and TRBJ2-2; D is possibly TRBD1 (7 bases). V gave up 0 bases and J gave up 3 bases, with 12 bases separating them. In germline, CDR1 is SGHNT, CDR2 YYREEE (reference sequence). This CDR3 is 16 amino acids long. CDR3 DNA: TGTGCCAGCAGCTTGGCAGGGGGGAAACACACCGGGGAGCTGTTTTTT. Protein product: CASSLAGGKHTGELFF.

The chain joins TRBV27 to TRBJ1-2; D is possibly TRBD1 (6 bases). This CDR3 has 18 amino acids. Trimming pared 8 bases from V and 4 bases from J, leaving 29 bases between. Germline lookup yields CDR1 MNHEY and CDR2 SMNVEV (reference sequence). The CDR3: CASSPAGRGILGGYGYTF. The CDR3 DNA sequence: TGTGCCAGCTCCCCCGCGGGCAGGGGAATACTGGGAGGCTATGGCTACACCTTC.